The clone carrying this TCR beta chain appeared a few times. Its antigen remains unknown. The CDR3 sequence is 14 residues long. V was pared by 7 bases and J by 4 bases, with 8 bases of the junction left unmatched. The V gene's germline CDR1 is SGHRS and CDR2 YFSETQ. The data belong to a study of cytomegalovirus exposure and HLA in healthy donors. In the study overall: Early released data had about 85 million unique TCRs, all coming from HLA-typed donors.

A multiplex PCR was run with 60 Vbeta primers and 13 Jbeta primers. Using immunoSEQ multiplex PCR, the repertoire was profiled, and TCRdb retains in-frame clones only, with some absent. This table has 110,000 to 150,000 clones, approximately 78% appearing once. Findings of the study overall: In a later analysis, V- and J-gene trimming of beta chains associated with a DCLRE1C missense variant, replicated independently. Judged likely to be a sequencing artifact was a cluster of highly shared sequence variants.

The source of this sequence is a woman younger than 30 in good health and CMV-seropositive. The chain recombines TRBV5-1 with TRBJ2-5; 9 bases align to TRBD2. The sample consisted of PBMCs. This CDR3 reads CASGRGGAGETQYF. CDR3 DNA sequence: TGCGCCAGCGGCCGCGGGGGGGCGGGAGAGACCCAGTACTTC.